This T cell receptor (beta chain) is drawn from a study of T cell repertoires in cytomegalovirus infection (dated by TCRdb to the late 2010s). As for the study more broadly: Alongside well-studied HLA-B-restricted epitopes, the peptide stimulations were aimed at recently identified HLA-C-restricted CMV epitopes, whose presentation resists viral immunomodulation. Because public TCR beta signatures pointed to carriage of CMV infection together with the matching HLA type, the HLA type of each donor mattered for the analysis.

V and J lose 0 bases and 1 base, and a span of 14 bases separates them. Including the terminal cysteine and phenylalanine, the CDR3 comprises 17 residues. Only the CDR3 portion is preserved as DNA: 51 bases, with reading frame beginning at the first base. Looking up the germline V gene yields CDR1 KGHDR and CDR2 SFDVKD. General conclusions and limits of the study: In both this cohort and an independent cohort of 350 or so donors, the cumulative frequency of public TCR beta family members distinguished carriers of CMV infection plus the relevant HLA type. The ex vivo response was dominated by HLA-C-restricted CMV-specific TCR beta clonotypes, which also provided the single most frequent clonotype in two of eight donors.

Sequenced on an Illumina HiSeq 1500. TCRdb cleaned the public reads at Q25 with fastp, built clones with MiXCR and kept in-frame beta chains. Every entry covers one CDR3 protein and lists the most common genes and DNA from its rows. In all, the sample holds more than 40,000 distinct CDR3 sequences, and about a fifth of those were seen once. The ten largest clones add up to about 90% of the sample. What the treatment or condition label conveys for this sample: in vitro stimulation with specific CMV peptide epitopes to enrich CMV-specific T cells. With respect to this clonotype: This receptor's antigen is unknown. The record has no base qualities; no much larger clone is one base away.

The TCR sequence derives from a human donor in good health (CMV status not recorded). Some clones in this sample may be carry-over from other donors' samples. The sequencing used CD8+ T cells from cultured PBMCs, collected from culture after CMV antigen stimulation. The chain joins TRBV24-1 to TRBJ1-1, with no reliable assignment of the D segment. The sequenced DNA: TGTGCCACCAGTGATTTGCCAATGGGAGGACCGAACACTGAAGCTTTCTTT. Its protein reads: CATSDLPMGGPNTEAFF.